This T cell receptor (beta chain) is drawn from a study of spatial heterogeneity in lung cancer. Study at large: Any follow-up PBMC samples that were available went on to be sequenced, and the median time to follow-up was roughly 2 years after resection. Overall study results and limits: At resection, ubiquitous expanded tumor TCRs appeared in blood more than at follow-up.

CDR1 LGHNA and CDR2 YNFKEQ come from the germline V gene. The CDR3 is 16 residues long. V lost 3 bases to trimming and J lost 4 bases; unmatched junction nucleotides: 8. There are many counts of this clonotype. Its antigen is unidentified. Sample time point: blood at routine non-recurrence follow-up after resection. The study sequenced unsorted whole RNA from tumor, nontumor lung or frozen PBMC. TCRdb used MiXCR to reprocess the 5' RACE reads, holding one entry per CDR3 protein. The sample contains 30,000 to 40,000 distinct CDR3 sequences, around 7.6% of which appear only once. The receptor was isolated from a male donor with early-stage non-small cell lung cancer. Sequences were derived from PBMCs, sampled at follow-up. This sequence joins TRBV4-2 and TRBJ2-3, with 9 bases aligning to TRBD2. This chain's CDR3 is CASSQERRGGADTQYF. In nucleotides, the CDR3 is TGTGCCAGCAGCCAGGAGAGGCGGGGGGGAGCAGATACGCAGTATTTT.